A single sample is the source of the 18 T cell receptor beta chains below, sequenced in a study of blood T cell repertoires in COVID-19. TCRdb's copy holds only in-frame clones and misses some; the assay was immunoSEQ multiplex PCR. This table holds tens of thousands of clones, about nine tenths found once. The sample was peripheral blood. These receptors were obtained from a male donor with acute or convalescent COVID-19.

The chain uses TRBV6-5 and TRBJ2-1, with a possible D match to TRBD2 (6 bases). The CDR3 spans 14 residues. Germline V gene data show CDR1 as MNHEY and CDR2 as SVGAGI. With 1 base removed from V and 8 bases from J, the gap between germline ends came to 12 bases. The CDR3 DNA follows: TGTGCCAGCAGTTACTGGGCACGCGGGGATGAGCAGTTCTTC. Translation: CASSYWARGDEQFF.

This chain connects TRBV7-9 to TRBJ1-4; a possible D gene is TRBD1 (5 bases). In germline, CDR1 is SEHNR, CDR2 FQNEAQ (reference sequence). This CDR3 spans 15 amino acids. Trimming took off 5 bases at V and 7 bases at J, with 17 bases between the two ends. Written as DNA, the CDR3 is TGTGCCAGCAGCCCAAACGGGGGGGACGGTGAAAAACTGTTTTTT. This codes for CASSPNGGDGEKLFF.

The sample holds one count of this clone. The chain couples TRBV30 to TRBJ1-5; the D is unclear. The CDR3 runs to 13 residues. The V gene's germline CDR1 is GTSNPN and CDR2 SVGIG (reference sequence). V lost 0 bases and J lost 5, with 8 bases in between. The CDR3 region is CAWSVARDQPQHF. CDR3 in DNA: TGTGCCTGGAGTGTAGCGCGGGATCAGCCCCAGCATTTT.

V and J are TRBV2 and TRBJ1-5; no clear D. The CDR3 length is 15 residues. Germline-derived CDR1 and CDR2 are SNHLY and FYNNEI. V lost 0 bases and J lost 1, with 7 bases in between. CDR3 sequence: CASSEALESNQPQHF. The CDR3 DNA sequence: TGTGCCAGCAGTGAAGCGCTGGAGAGCAATCAGCCCCAGCATTTT.

V is TRBV6-2 or TRBV6-3 and J is TRBJ1-2, with 10 bases identical to TRBD1. Germline V gives CDR1 MNHEY, CDR2 SVGEGT. This CDR3 is 13 amino acids long. V dropped 6 bases and J dropped 6; count of bases not matched to a gene: 4. CDR3: CASSLGQGNGYTF. The CDR3 DNA reads as TGTGCCAGCAGCCTGGGACAGGGGAATGGCTACACCTTC.

The chain employs TRBV7-3 and TRBJ2-3; the match to TRBD2 covers 9 bases. Losses at the gene ends were 5 bases for V and 0 bases for J; bases not matched to a gene: 6. Germline CDR1 and CDR2: SGHTA and FQGTGA. The CDR3 runs to 16 residues. In nucleotides, the CDR3 is TGTGCCAGCAGCACCGGACTAGCGTCAAGCACAGATACGCAGTATTTT. Amino acids: CASSTGLASSTDTQYF.

This sequence joins TRBV6-5 and TRBJ2-3; D is perhaps TRBD1 (6 bases). V shed 1 base and J shed 1 base, with 9 bases lying between them. Germline CDR1 is MNHEY and CDR2 is SVGAGI. The CDR3 length is 15 residues. The CDR3 nucleotides are TGTGCCAGCAGTTACTGGCCAGGGGGCACAGATACGCAGTATTTT. This gives the protein CASSYWPGGTDTQYF.

The chain recombines TRBV2 with TRBJ2-7, with D perhaps matching TRBD1 (6 bases). Germline assignment: CDR1 SNHLY and CDR2 FYNNEI. This CDR3 has 12 amino acids. V gave up 5 bases and J gave up 4 bases, with 9 bases separating them. The DNA of the CDR3 is TGTGCCAGCAGTAAGGACAGTTACGAGCAGTACTTC. This translates into CASSKDSYEQYF.

V usage is TRBV6-5 and J usage is TRBJ2-2; possible D gene TRBD1, 6 bases. CDR3 size: 14 residues. V was trimmed by 3 bases and J by 6 bases, leaving 11 bases between them. Germline V CDR1 and CDR2: MNHEY, SVGAGI. CDR3 in amino acids: CASSYDQGPGELFF. CDR3 DNA sequence: TGTGCCAGCAGTTATGACCAGGGGCCCGGGGAGCTGTTTTTT.

This clone was seen a single time. The chain has TRBV28 and TRBJ1-2, with 8 bases that match TRBD1. J lost 4 bases, V lost 6 bases, and 10 bases had no gene match. The CDR3 runs to 15 residues. Germline CDR1 and CDR2: MDHEN and SYDVKM. The CDR3 spells CASSKGGQGGYGYTF. The CDR3 region has the DNA TGTGCCAGCAGCAAAGGAGGACAGGGCGGCTATGGCTACACCTTC.

This clone was seen just once. The CDR3 reads CASRAEAYEQYF. The CDR3 nucleotides are TGTGCCAGCAGAGCCGAGGCTTACGAGCAGTACTTC. The V gene is TRBV2, the J gene TRBJ2-7; D gene unclear. CDR3 length: 12 amino acids. Germline V gene lookup returns CDR1 SNHLY and CDR2 FYNNEI. Trimming removed 6 bases from V and 4 bases from J, with 10 bases in between.

The chain joins TRBV12-3 or TRBV12-4 to TRBJ1-5; D call uncertain. This CDR3 comprises 13 residues. V gave up 2 bases and J gave up 4 bases, with 6 bases separating them. The CDR3 reads CASSLRENQPQHF. As DNA, the CDR3 is TGTGCCAGCAGTTTAAGGGAGAATCAGCCCCAGCATTTT.

This clone has a handful of counts. The rearrangement links TRBV27 to TRBJ1-4; D is possibly TRBD1 (6 bases). With 5 bases removed from V and 0 bases from J, the gap between germline ends came to 10 bases. The length of the CDR3 is 15 residues. The germline gives CDR1 MNHEY, CDR2 SMNVEV (reference sequence). Here the CDR3 reads CASSPGQPTNEKLFF. The CDR3 nucleotides read TGTGCCAGCAGTCCCGGACAGCCAACTAATGAAAAACTGTTTTTT.

This chain joins TRBV12-3 or TRBV12-4 and TRBJ1-3, with D uncertain. Deletions cut 6 bases from V and 1 base from J, with 7 bases between. The CDR3 length is 13 residues. The CDR3 sequence: CASRAPSGNTIYF. CDR3 DNA: TGTGCCAGCAGGGCCCCATCTGGAAACACCATATATTTT.

CDR3 protein: CASSQAPSGHSTDTQYF. The CDR3, as DNA: TGTGCCAGCAGCCAAGCCCCCTCAGGCCACAGCACAGATACGCAGTATTTT. The V gene is TRBV14, the J gene TRBJ2-3; D is unclear. Trimming stripped 1 base from V and 0 bases from J, with 14 bases between. CDR3 length: 17 amino acids. The germline V gene has CDR1 SGHDN and CDR2 FVKESK.

The chain couples TRBV7-2 to TRBJ1-1; TRBD1 agrees at 7 bases. Germline CDR1 reads SGHTA; CDR2 reads FQGNSA. Trimming took 5 bases from V and 5 from J; bases not matched to a gene: 5. This CDR3 comprises 13 residues. CDR3 sequence reads: CASSRQGGTEAFF. In DNA form, the CDR3 reads TGTGCCAGCAGCCGACAGGGAGGAACTGAAGCTTTCTTT.

The chain joins TRBV29-1 to TRBJ1-2; D gene ambiguous. V shed 0 bases and J shed 2 bases, with 13 bases lying between them. The CDR3 has 15 residues. Germline V gene data show CDR1 as SQVTM and CDR2 as ANQGSEA. CDR3 sequence reads: CSVEETAGFNYGYTF. The CDR3 DNA sequence: TGCAGCGTTGAAGAGACTGCGGGCTTCAACTATGGCTACACCTTC. Based on the CDR3 plus reference TRBV29-1 and TRBJ1-2, the full variable domain is SAVISQKPSRDICQRGTSLTIQCQVDSQVTMMFWYRQQPGQSLTLIATANQGSEATYESGFVIDKFPISRPNLTFSTLTVSNMSPEDSSIYLCSVEETAGFNYGYTFGSGTRLTVV.

This chain links TRBV11-1 with TRBJ2-5; the match to TRBD1 covers 7 bases. Per the germline V gene, CDR1 is SGHAT and CDR2 is FQDESV (reference sequence). The ends lost 6 bases at V and 2 bases at J; junction bases unmatched: 6. The CDR3 has 14 residues. The DNA of the CDR3 is TGTGCCAGCAGTTTTCGGACAGGACAAGAGACCCAGTACTTC. This gives the protein CASSFRTGQETQYF.